This T cell receptor (beta chain) originates from a study of T cells in Graves' hyperthyroidism and ophthalmopathy. Study-level findings and limits: Most thyroid clonotypes expanded above 0.001 appeared in blood too. The model's output predicted ophthalmopathy at a median of 6.5 months prior to onset.

The source material, RNA transcripts, was used to amplify TCR beta CDR3 regions. Using the HTBI primer set, a first-round RT-PCR was run on the TCR CDR3. TCRdb analysed the multiplex PCR reads with MiXCR anew, one entry per CDR3 protein. The data show approximately 640,000 distinct CDR3 sequences, approximately 42% seen once. Diagnoses used clinical symptoms, serum thyroxine and TRAb, thyroid ultrasound and orbital computed tomography. The V segment lost 4 bases and the J segment 7 bases; nucleotides outside the gene matches: 10. CDR1 is SGHTA and CDR2 is FQGTGA in the germline V gene. This CDR3 region has 18 residues. Concerning this clonotype itself: Its target is unknown.

This chain joins TRBV7-3 and TRBJ2-2; 15 nucleotides match TRBD2. This TCR derives from an adult man with Graves' disease, either hyperthyroidism or ophthalmopathy (not recorded which). Material: peripheral blood or thyroid tissue (not recorded which). The CDR3 region has the DNA TGTGCCAGCAGCTCCATACGAGGACTAGCGGGGGGGCACGGGGAGCTGTTTTTT. Its protein product is CASSSIRGLAGGHGELFF.